The 13 T cell receptor beta chains given below trace back to one sample, sequenced in a study of technical replicates of blood from several donors. Profiled with immunoSEQ multiplex PCR; TCRdb holds only in-frame clones, not every one. The table shows 40,000 to 60,000 clones, with roughly nine tenths occurring only once. The sequenced sample was PBMCs. The receptors were gathered from a human donor in good health. Some clones in this sample may be carry-over from other donors' samples.

The chain uses TRBV7-8 and TRBJ1-2; 8 bases align to TRBD1. CDR3 length: 15 amino acids. Germline CDR1 and CDR2: SGHVS and FQNEAQ. The junction had 9 bases not matched to a gene; V was cut back by 5 bases and J by 4 bases. The CDR3 sequence: CASSPSGTGIYGYTF. The DNA for the CDR3 is TGTGCCAGCAGCCCAAGCGGGACAGGCATCTATGGCTACACCTTC.

The genes are TRBV6-1 and TRBJ1-1, with D possibly matching TRBD1 (5 bases). This CDR3 spans 13 amino acids. CDR1 and CDR2 (germline): MNHNS, SASEGT. The germline V and J ends were trimmed by 6 bases and 8 bases, with 16 bases remaining between them. The CDR3 sequence: CASSQGGLGEAFF. The CDR3 DNA sequence: TGTGCCAGCAGCCAGGGAGGTCTCGGGGAAGCTTTCTTT.

The CDR3 region has the DNA TGTGCCAGCTGGCAAAGCGGACGTTACGAGCAGTACTTC. This translates into CASWQSGRYEQYF. The rearrangement links TRBV2 to TRBJ2-7; possible D gene TRBD2, 5 bases. V shed 8 bases and J shed 4 bases, with 15 bases lying between them. The CDR3 has 13 residues. Germline CDR1 reads SNHLY; CDR2 reads FYNNEI.

The V gene is TRBV25-1, the J gene TRBJ1-1; D gene unclear. Germline V CDR1 and CDR2: MGHDK, SYGVNS. The CDR3 spans 10 residues. The V and J ends lost 7 bases and 5 bases respectively, with 5 bases between them. The CDR3 bases are TGTGCCAGCATCGGGACTGAAGCTTTCTTT. Translation gives CASIGTEAFF.

The chain employs TRBV7-9 and TRBJ1-2; D might be TRBD1 (5 bases). CDR1 and CDR2 from the germline V gene are SEHNR and FQNEAQ (reference sequence). The CDR3 contains 13 residues. V was cut by 1 base and J by 7 bases, with 10 bases left in between. CDR3 bases: TGTGCCAGCAGCTTAGAGAGGACAACTGGCTACACCTTC. Translation gives CASSLERTTGYTF.

The rearrangement links TRBV18 to TRBJ2-7; the match to TRBD1 covers 8 bases. J was trimmed by 3 bases and V by 6 bases; bases with no gene match: 4. The CDR3 length is 13 residues. Germline V gene data show CDR1 as KGHSH and CDR2 as LQKENI. The CDR3 DNA follows: TGTGCCAGCTCCTCACAGGGGGGCTACGAGCAGTACTTC. It translates to CASSSQGGYEQYF.

The rearrangement joins TRBV7-6 to TRBJ2-3, with a weak D call TRBD1 (6 bases). The CDR3 runs 12 residues. V lost 1 base to trimming and J lost 9 bases, with 8 bases between them. CDR1 is SGHVS, CDR2 FNYEAQ, per germline. The CDR3 spells CASSLDRETQYF. Here the CDR3 DNA reads TGTGCCAGCAGCTTAGACAGGGAAACGCAGTATTTT.

This clone occurred once. This chain links TRBV28 with TRBJ1-4; TRBD1 is a possible D gene (6 bases). The CDR3 covers 14 residues. CDR1 and CDR2 from the germline V gene are MDHEN and SYDVKM. V was clipped by 7 bases and J by 4 bases, with 13 bases between them. The DNA for the CDR3 is TGTGCCAGCACCCCCGGGACACGTAATGAAAAACTGTTTTTT. Translation gives CASTPGTRNEKLFF.

The chain employs TRBV7-9 and TRBJ1-2; D unresolved. Deletions cut 2 bases from V and 1 base from J, with 5 bases between. Germline V CDR1 and CDR2: SEHNR, FQNEAQ (reference sequence). The CDR3 is 13 residues long. In DNA form, the CDR3 reads TGTGCCAGCAGCTTAACCAGTAACTATGGCTACACCTTC. Its protein is CASSLTSNYGYTF.

This clone has only a few counts. The chain carries TRBV5-6 and TRBJ1-5; D is unclear. The CDR3 has 15 amino acids. Trimming cost V 1 base and J 1 base, with 9 bases left between them. Germline CDR1 and CDR2: SGHDT and YYEEEE. CDR3: CASSLRQTSNQPQHF. Here the CDR3 DNA reads TGTGCCAGCAGCTTGCGGCAGACAAGCAATCAGCCCCAGCATTTT.

The chain links TRBV30 to TRBJ1-1; 7 positions match TRBD1. This CDR3 contains 12 residues. The V and J ends lost 5 bases and 4 bases, in that order; junction bases with no gene match: 4. In germline, CDR1 is GTSNPN, CDR2 SVGIG (reference sequence). CDR3 loop: CAWVSGGTEAFF. The DNA for the CDR3 is TGTGCCTGGGTATCAGGGGGCACTGAAGCTTTCTTT.

V usage is TRBV4-1 and J usage is TRBJ2-5; possible D gene TRBD2, 5 bases. From germline, CDR1 is MGHRA and CDR2 YSYEKL. The length of the CDR3 is 15 residues. With 0 bases removed from V and 4 bases from J, the gap between germline ends came to 12 bases. DNA for the CDR3: TGCGCCAGCAGCCAAGACGGGGTGTGGGGAGAGACCCAGTACTTC. Amino acids: CASSQDGVWGETQYF.

The chain is built from TRBV6-1 and TRBJ2-3; D is unresolved. Trimming stripped 7 bases from V and 1 base from J, with 6 bases between. This CDR3 contains 12 residues. Germline V gene lookup returns CDR1 MNHNS and CDR2 SASEGT. CDR3 nucleotides: TGTGCCAGCAAAGAGGGCACAGATACGCAGTATTTT. Protein sequence: CASKEGTDTQYF.